This T cell receptor (beta chain) stems from a study of neurological immune-mediated disorders. Unsorted libraries were derived from 2 million PBMCs stored at -80 C. TCRdb fed the 5' RACE reads into MiXCR, producing one record per CDR3 protein. The sample has about 66,000 distinct CDR3 sequences; roughly 4.8% are singletons. V was pared by 3 bases and J by 3 bases, with 12 bases between. The germline gives CDR1 SGHDT, CDR2 YYEEEE. This CDR3 spans 14 amino acids. This clonotype was detected ten times or more. The clonotype was recovered from a man between 25 and 39 years old with multiple sclerosis. What was sequenced was PBMCs. This chain uses TRBV5-6 with TRBJ1-1, with TRBD1 as a possible D gene (5 bases). CDR3 sequence: CASSSYGGYTEAFF. CDR3 nucleotides: TGTGCCAGCAGCTCATACGGGGGGTACACTGAAGCTTTCTTT. Supplemented by reference TRBV5-6 and TRBJ1-1, the full variable domain reads DAGVTQSPTHLIKTRGQQVTLRCSPKSGHDTVSWYQQALGQGPQFIFQYYEEEERQRGNFPDRFSGHQFPNYSSELNVNALLLGDSALYLCASSSYGGYTEAFFGQGTRLTVV.